This record concerns one TCR beta chain sequence. The target of this receptor is not known. No clone much larger than this one lies a single base away; base qualities are absent. The goal of deep resolution MiSeq sequencing was a depth between 1 in 1 million and 1 in 200,000 T cells, and coverage averaged 10x per clonotype. The immunoSEQ hsTCRB Kit was used to generate TCR beta libraries. Processing in the source paper ran as follows. ImmunoSEQ Data Assistant and ImmunoSEQ Analyzer were used for data analysis, and V, D and J genes were assigned according to IMGT definitions. Clonality, which ranges from 0 to 1, was calculated as one minus the normalized Shannon entropy of productive rearrangement frequencies. Only overrepresented clonotypes making up at least 0.05% of the repertoire of each patient were included in the public clonotype analysis. Approximately 13 age-matched healthy donor repertoires from immuneACCESS served as clonality controls. TCRdb mirrors the immuneACCESS table, restricted to in-frame sequences. Some clones are absent from its copies; in checked studies, under half trace to an unresolved V gene, and the reason for the others is unknown. V, J and clone size reflect that table, while D and trimming were determined from the DNA. Within this sample are roughly 130,000 clones, with approximately 90% of them counted one time only. The ten largest make up roughly a tenth of the sample.

This sample was taken from a study of cytotoxic CD8 clonotypes in ibrutinib-treated CLL (dated by TCRdb to the early 2020s). Notes on the research overall: The cohort was composed of about 10 relapsed/refractory and about 15 treatment-naive patients; IGHV unmutated status was identified in fewer than 18 patients. Longitudinal samples were available for about 30% of the roughly 86 trial participants. Samples at response were collected after a median of approximately twelve months of treatment, with a range of roughly 6 to 40 months. Cryopreserved peripheral blood mononuclear cells were collected at three points: before therapy, at response, and at either sustained remission or disease progression. Partial responses were observed in 24 patients and complete responses in 2; after a median follow-up of 68 months, remission was maintained in approximately 14 patients and progression was observed in around twelve. Every remission and progressive disease sample was obtained while ibrutinib was still being received by the patients. An average of 255,043 productive templates and roughly 94,000 productive rearrangements was obtained per sample. What the authors observed across the whole study: At baseline, clonality was higher than in age-matched healthy donors and showed a strong correlation with circulating CD8+ T-cell counts. At ibrutinib response clonality went up, during sustained remission it held steady, and at progression it dropped back toward baseline. Public clonotypes were rare and either shrank or stayed stable during treatment, and the rise in clonality at ibrutinib response reflected expansion of private clonotypes. Sustained-remission and progressing patients did not have matched sampling times, and lymph node repertoires were not examined.

CDR1 and CDR2 (SGHNT, YYREEE) derive from the germline V gene (reference sequence). V lost 4 bases and J lost 2 bases, and the count of bases not matched to a germline gene is 4. Its CDR3 holds 14 amino acids, cysteine through phenylalanine. CDR3 DNA only is kept here, 42 bases in frame from base 1. What this sample's time point label stands for: 12 months on ibrutinib. For TCR beta library preparation, around 2.2 micrograms of genomic DNA was extracted from cryopreserved PBMCs. Longitudinal blood samples from CLL patients on ibrutinib monotherapy underwent high-throughput TCR beta sequencing. The patients were enrolled in a single-center, open-label phase 2 trial of ibrutinib monotherapy.

The TCR originated in a human donor with chronic lymphocytic leukemia. The source material was PBMCs, sampled after 12 months of ibrutinib treatment. The V and J segments used are TRBV5-4 and TRBJ2-3, and 7 junction bases match TRBD2. Here is the DNA: TGTGCCAGCAGCCGTGGGGGGGACACAGATACGCAGTATTTT. Its amino acids are CASSRGGDTDTQYF. Outside the CDR3, residues come from the reference TRBV5-4 and TRBJ2-3 proteins, so the full variable domain is: ETGVTQSPTHLIKTRGQQVTLRCSSQSGHNTVSWYQQALGQGPQFIFQYYREEENGRGNFPPRFSGLQFPNYSSELNVNALELDDSALYLCASSRGGDTDTQYFGPGTRLTVL.